This TCR beta chain was captured by sequencing in a study of T cells after yellow fever vaccination. This clonotype showed up many times. TCRdb ran MiXCR on the 5' RACE reads and lists one entry per CDR3 protein. The profile shows about 170,000 distinct CDR3 sequences, more than 9.5% of them singletons. The CDR3 runs to 16 residues. Germline CDR1 and CDR2: DFQATT and SNEGSKA (reference sequence). V was pared by 6 bases and J by 5 bases, with 16 bases of the junction left unmatched. This TCR came from a man in his late teens or twenties who received the YFV17D yellow fever vaccine. The chain carries TRBV20-1 and TRBJ2-3, with 8 bases lining up with TRBD2. This material consisted of CD8+ T cells sorted from PBMCs, taken 15 days after the yellow fever booster vaccination. The CDR3 DNA reads TGCAGTGCATCCTCCTCCGGGGGGGCCGGGGTAGATACGCAGTATTTT. This encodes CSASSSGGAGVDTQYF.